The rows below give T cell receptor beta chains drawn from one sample of a study of OX40 agonist ivuxolimab in advanced cancers. The table came from immunoSEQ multiplex PCR; TCRdb's copy has only in-frame clones and leaves some out. The repertoire holds approximately 74,000 clones, with roughly 78% as singletons. Sequences were derived from CD4+ or CD8+ T cells sorted from blood, sampled in a trial of the OX40 agonist ivuxolimab. The receptors shown here come from an adult with an advanced solid tumor such as melanoma, head and neck, liver or kidney cancer. CDR3s include the opening cysteine and the closing phenylalanine or tryptophan. D genes are given only for firm matches. The size field is filled for only some rows; it gives once, few, many or a size class.

d_gene | j_gene | abundance | v_gene | CDR3nt | CDR3aa
. | TRBJ1-3 | . | TRBV14 | TGTGCCAGCAGCCGTGACTCTGGAAACACCATATATTTT | CASSRDSGNTIYF
. | TRBJ1-3 | . | TRBV18 | TGTGCCAGCTCACCCGGGGGGTCTGGAAACACCATATATTTT | CASSPGGSGNTIYF
. | TRBJ1-5 | . | TRBV7-5 | TGTGCCAGAAGCTTAGCACGCGGACAGGGGGGGGTTTGCTATCAGCCCCAGCATTTT | CARSLARGQGGVCYQPQHF
. | TRBJ2-6 | . | TRBV2 | TGTGCCAGCAGTATACCGGGACGAGCTGGGGCCAACGTCCTGACTTTC | CASSIPGRAGANVLTF
. | TRBJ2-3 | . | TRBV19 | TGTGCCAGTAGTAACGGAATACCGGGACTCCGCACAGATACGCAGTATTTT | CASSNGIPGLRTDTQYF
. | TRBJ2-3 | . | TRBV2 | TGTGCCAGCAGTGACGGGACATCTAACACAGATACGCAGTATTTT | CASSDGTSNTDTQYF
TRBD1 | TRBJ2-7 | . | TRBV7-6 | TGTGCCAGCAGCCCGTCGGACAGGGTCATGTCCTACGAGCAGTACTTC | CASSPSDRVMSYEQYF
. | TRBJ2-3 | . | TRBV4-1 | TGCGCCAGCAGCCAAGCAGGGGACGCAGATACGCAGTATTTT | CASSQAGDADTQYF
. | TRBJ2-7 | . | TRBV4-2 | TGTGCCAGCAGCCGCCTACAGGACTCCTACGAGCAGTACTTC | CASSRLQDSYEQYF
. | TRBJ2-5 | . | TRBV9 | TGTGCCAGCAGCGGTTATTGGACAGCCCAAGAGACCCAGTACTTC | CASSGYWTAQETQYF
TRBD2 | TRBJ2-3 | . | TRBV18 | TGTGCCAGCTCCCCGAGCGGGGGCGGCGCAGATACGCAGTATTTT | CASSPSGGGADTQYF
. | TRBJ1-1 | . | TRBV6-4 | TGTGCCAGCAGTGAATCATTCGGAAGGGGGGAGGGAGCTTTCTTT | CASSESFGRGEGAFF
TRBD2 | TRBJ2-7 | . | TRBV10-3 | TGTGCCATCAGTGAAGGGGATACTAGCGGATTCTACGAGCAGTACTTC | CAISEGDTSGFYEQYF
. | TRBJ1-2 | . | TRBV7-8 | TGTGCCAGCAGCCCGTACTCCTATGGCTACACCTTC | CASSPYSYGYTF
. | TRBJ1-3 | . | TRBV28 | TGTGCCAGCAGTTTACTTTTGACCTCTGCTGTCTCTGGAAACACCATATATTTT | CASSLLLTSAVSGNTIYF
. | TRBJ1-1 | . | TRBV23-1 | TGCGCCAGCACCCGTACGGGTCCCCGCACTGAAGCTTTCTTT | CASTRTGPRTEAFF
. | TRBJ1-3 | . | TRBV6-5 | TGTGCCAGCAGGCTGACAGAGTACTCTGGAAACACCATATATTTT | CASRLTEYSGNTIYF
TRBD2 | TRBJ2-2 | few | TRBV6-5 | TGTGCCAGCAGATCCGGGACTACCAGGGCCGGGGAGCTGTTTTTT | CASRSGTTRAGELFF
. | TRBJ1-2 | . | TRBV18 | TGTGCCAGCTCACTAGACTCGGGTTATGGCTACACCTTC | CASSLDSGYGYTF
. | TRBJ2-3 | . | TRBV2 | TGTGCCAGCAGTGAAAGGGGAAGGGGGGCAGATACGCAGTATTTT | CASSERGRGADTQYF
TRBD2 | TRBJ2-1 | . | TRBV27 | TGTGCCAGCAGTTCCACCTCCGGGACTAGCGGGAGGGCGAGGGAGTTCTTC | CASSSTSGTSGRAREFF
. | TRBJ2-3 | few | TRBV5-1 | TGCGCCAGCAGCTTGGGAGACTGGGCAAGCACAGATACGCAGTATTTT | CASSLGDWASTDTQYF
. | TRBJ1-2 | . | TRBV28 | TGTGCCAGCAGGGGCGACGCGGGGCGCGAGATCTATGGCTACACCTTC | CASRGDAGREIYGYTF
TRBD1 | TRBJ2-1 | . | TRBV28 | TGTGCCAGCGTATTACAGGGGGCGAATGAGCAGTTCTTC | CASVLQGANEQFF
. | TRBJ1-2 | . | TRBV18 | TGTGCCAGCTCACCATCTCCGGACGCGAATGGCTACACCTTC | CASSPSPDANGYTF
TRBD2 | TRBJ2-7 | . | TRBV5-5 | TGTGCCAGCAGCTTGTCGGCTAGCGGGGGCTACGAGCAGTACTTC | CASSLSASGGYEQYF
TRBD1 | TRBJ1-4 | . | TRBV4-1 | TGCGCCAGCAGCCAACGGGACAGGGAGAATGAAAAACTGTTTTTT | CASSQRDRENEKLFF
TRBD1 | TRBJ1-5 | . | TRBV27 | TGTGCCAGCGGCCCGGGACAGGGGGCTGGTCAGCCCCAGCATTTT | CASGPGQGAGQPQHF
TRBD2 | TRBJ2-5 | . | TRBV5-1 | TGCGCCAGCAGCCCGCGGACTAGCGGGAGAGAGGAGACCCAGTACTTC | CASSPRTSGREETQYF
TRBD1 | TRBJ2-7 | . | TRBV28 | TGTGCCAGCAGTTCAATTGGGACAGGGGGCGGTTGGGAGCAGTACTTC | CASSSIGTGGGWEQYF
. | TRBJ1-1 | . | TRBV15 | TGTGCCACGAGGGGGGATAATATGAACACTGAAGCTTTCTTT | CATRGDNMNTEAFF
. | TRBJ2-3 | . | TRBV2 | TGTGCCAGCAAGGGCACAGATACGCAGTATTTT | CASKGTDTQYF
TRBD2 | TRBJ2-5 | . | TRBV5-4 | TGTGCCAGCAGCTGGGATAGGGACTACGCCAATACCCAGTACTTC | CASSWDRDYANTQYF
. | TRBJ1-2 | . | TRBV7-8 | TGTGCCAGCAGCACGGGGACCGATACCTACACCTTC | CASSTGTDTYTF
. | TRBJ2-6 | . | TRBV19 | TGTGCCAGTAGTGTCGAACAGGTTTGGGGGGCCAACGTCCTGACTTTC | CASSVEQVWGANVLTF
. | TRBJ2-3 | . | TRBV5-6 | TGTGCCAGCTCGTTGGGTCCGGGAGCCACAGATACGCAGTATTTT | CASSLGPGATDTQYF
TRBD1 | TRBJ1-2 | . | TRBV5-6 | TGTGCCAGCAGCCGGGGACAGCCAATCTATGGCTACACCTTC | CASSRGQPIYGYTF
. | TRBJ1-3 | . | TRBV7-9 | TGTGCCAGCAGCTTAAATCAGGGAAACACCATATATTTT | CASSLNQGNTIYF
. | TRBJ2-7 | . | TRBV2 | TGTGCCAGCACCCTCCAGGGGGGCCTCTCCTACGAGCAGTACTTC | CASTLQGGLSYEQYF
. | TRBJ2-7 | . | TRBV18 | TGTGCCAGCTCACCCTCGAGGAGCGAGCAGTACTTC | CASSPSRSEQYF
TRBD1 | TRBJ1-2 | . | TRBV5-1 | TGCGCCAGCAGCTTGGCGACAGGGGACTATGGCTACACCTTC | CASSLATGDYGYTF
TRBD1 | TRBJ1-1 | . | TRBV25-1 | TGTGCCAGCAGTACCCAGACAGGGGCAGCTGAAGCTTTCTTT | CASSTQTGAAEAFF
. | TRBJ2-7 | . | TRBV19 | TGTGCCAGTAGTCTAGGCCGATTGGGCGTCGGGCAGTACTTC | CASSLGRLGVGQYF
TRBD2 | TRBJ2-2 | . | TRBV6-6 | TGTGCCAGCGTTATGAGCGGGGGGGCTAACGGGGAGCTGTTTTTT | CASVMSGGANGELFF
. | TRBJ2-3 | . | TRBV21-1 | TGTGCCAGCAGCAAAGGTGGAGTGGGGCTAGCGGGGATGGTTCATTGGACAGATACGCAGTATTTT | CASSKGGVGLAGMVHWTDTQYF
TRBD1 | TRBJ2-7 | . | TRBV28 | TGTGCCAGCAGTCTACACACGGGACAGGGCTCCTACGAGCAGTACTTC | CASSLHTGQGSYEQYF
TRBD1 | TRBJ2-3 | . | TRBV9 | TGTGCCAGCAGCGCTAAGGGACAGGGGAACACAGATACGCAGTATTTT | CASSAKGQGNTDTQYF
. | TRBJ1-2 | . | TRBV18 | TGTGCCAGCTCACCACCGAGTCAGACCTTCGGTGGCTACACCTTC | CASSPPSQTFGGYTF